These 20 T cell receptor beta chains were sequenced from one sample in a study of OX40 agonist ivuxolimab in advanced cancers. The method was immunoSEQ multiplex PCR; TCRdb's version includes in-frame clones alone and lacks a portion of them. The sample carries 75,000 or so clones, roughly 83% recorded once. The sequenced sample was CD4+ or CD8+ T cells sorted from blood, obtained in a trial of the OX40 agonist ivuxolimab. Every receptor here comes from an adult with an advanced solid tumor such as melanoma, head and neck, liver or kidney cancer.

Here the CDR3 reads CASSQDYGEKLFF. Here the CDR3 DNA reads TGCGCCAGCAGCCAAGATTATGGTGAAAAACTGTTTTTT. The V call is TRBV4-3, the J call TRBJ1-4; D remains ambiguous. The V gene lost 0 bases and the J gene lost 7 bases, with 6 bases spanning the gap. Germline lookup yields CDR1 LGHNA and CDR2 YSLEER. This CDR3 region has 13 residues.

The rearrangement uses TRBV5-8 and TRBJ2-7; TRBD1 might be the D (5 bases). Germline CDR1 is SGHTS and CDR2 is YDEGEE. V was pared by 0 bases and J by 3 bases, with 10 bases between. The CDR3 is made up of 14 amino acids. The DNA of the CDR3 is TGTGCCAGCAGCTTGGTGGGGCTGAGCTACGAGCAGTACTTC. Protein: CASSLVGLSYEQYF.

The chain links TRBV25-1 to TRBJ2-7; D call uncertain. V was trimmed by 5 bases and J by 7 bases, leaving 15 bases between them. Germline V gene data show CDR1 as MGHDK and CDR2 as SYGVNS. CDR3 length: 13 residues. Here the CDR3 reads CASSQLIVGEQYF. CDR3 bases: TGTGCCAGCAGTCAGTTGATCGTTGGGGAGCAGTACTTC.

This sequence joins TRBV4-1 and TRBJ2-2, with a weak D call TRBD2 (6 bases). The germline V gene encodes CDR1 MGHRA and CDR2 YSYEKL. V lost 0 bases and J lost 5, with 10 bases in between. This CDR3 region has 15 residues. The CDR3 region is CASSQEGTRTGELFF. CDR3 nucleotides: TGCGCCAGCAGCCAAGAGGGGACTCGGACCGGGGAGCTGTTTTTT.

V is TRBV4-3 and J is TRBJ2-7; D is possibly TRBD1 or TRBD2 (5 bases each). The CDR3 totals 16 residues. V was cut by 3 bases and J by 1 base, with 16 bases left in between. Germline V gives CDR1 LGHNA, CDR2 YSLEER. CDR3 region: CASSHSRGTRSYEQYF. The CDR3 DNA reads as TGCGCCAGCAGCCACAGCCGGGGCACCCGATCCTACGAGCAGTACTTC.

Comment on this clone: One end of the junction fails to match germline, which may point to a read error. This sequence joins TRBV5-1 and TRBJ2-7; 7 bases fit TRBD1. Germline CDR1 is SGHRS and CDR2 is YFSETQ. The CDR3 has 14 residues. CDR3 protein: CASSLGQAAYEQYF. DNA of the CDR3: TGTGCCAGCAGCTTAGGACAGGCGGCCTACGAGCAGTACTTC. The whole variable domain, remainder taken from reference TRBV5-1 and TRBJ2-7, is KAGVTQTPRYLIKTRGQQVTLSCSPISGHRSVSWYQQTPGQGLQFLFEYFSETQRNKGNFPGRFSGRQFSNSRSEMNVSTLELGDSALYLCASSLGQAAYEQYFGPGTRLTVT.

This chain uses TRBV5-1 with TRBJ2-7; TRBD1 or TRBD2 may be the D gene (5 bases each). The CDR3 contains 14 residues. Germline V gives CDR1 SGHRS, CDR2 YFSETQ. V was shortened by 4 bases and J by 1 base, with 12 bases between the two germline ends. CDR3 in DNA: TGCGCCAGCAGCACGGGACCCCATTCCTACGAGCAGTACTTC. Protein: CASSTGPHSYEQYF.

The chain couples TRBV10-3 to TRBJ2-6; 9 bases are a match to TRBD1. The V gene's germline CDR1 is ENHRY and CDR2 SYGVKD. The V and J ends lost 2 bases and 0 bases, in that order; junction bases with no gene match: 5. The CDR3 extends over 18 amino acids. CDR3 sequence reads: CAISEDGTGISGANVLTF. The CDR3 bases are TGTGCCATCAGTGAGGATGGGACAGGGATCTCTGGGGCCAACGTCCTGACTTTC.

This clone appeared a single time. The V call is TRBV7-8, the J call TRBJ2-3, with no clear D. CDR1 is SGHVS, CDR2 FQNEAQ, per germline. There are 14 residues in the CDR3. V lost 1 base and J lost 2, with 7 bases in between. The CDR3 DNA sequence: TGTGCCAGCAGCTTAGTGGTTCACACAGATACGCAGTATTTT. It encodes CASSLVVHTDTQYF.

This CDR3 reads CAIGETQYF. The CDR3, as DNA: TGTGCCATAGGGGAGACCCAGTACTTC. This chain uses TRBV2 with TRBJ2-5; D is uncertain. Between the trimmed V and J ends, which lost 10 bases and 5 bases, there was a span of 5 bases. Germline CDR1 is SNHLY and CDR2 is FYNNEI. The CDR3 is 9 residues long.

The CDR3 coding sequence is TGTGCCATCAGTGAAGGGGTACAGGGGGCCTACAATGAGCAGTTCTTC. It codes for CAISEGVQGAYNEQFF. The chain carries TRBV10-3 and TRBJ2-1, with 8 bases that match TRBD1. CDR1 and CDR2 (germline): ENHRY, SYGVKD. The CDR3 totals 16 residues. V shed 3 bases and J 2 bases; nucleotides not matched to a gene: 6.

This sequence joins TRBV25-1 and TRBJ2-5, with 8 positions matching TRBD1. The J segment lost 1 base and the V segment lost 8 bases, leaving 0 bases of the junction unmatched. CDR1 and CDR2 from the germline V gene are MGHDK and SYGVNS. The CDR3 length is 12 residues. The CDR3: CASDRGQETQYF. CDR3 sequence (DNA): TGTGCCAGCGACAGGGGCCAAGAGACCCAGTACTTC.

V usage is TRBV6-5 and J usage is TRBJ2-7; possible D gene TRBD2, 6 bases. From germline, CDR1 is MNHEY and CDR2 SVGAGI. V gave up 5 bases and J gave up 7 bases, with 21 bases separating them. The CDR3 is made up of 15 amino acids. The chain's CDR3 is CASSPPLAGLGEQYF. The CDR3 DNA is TGTGCCAGCAGTCCCCCACTAGCAGGGTTAGGTGAGCAGTACTTC.

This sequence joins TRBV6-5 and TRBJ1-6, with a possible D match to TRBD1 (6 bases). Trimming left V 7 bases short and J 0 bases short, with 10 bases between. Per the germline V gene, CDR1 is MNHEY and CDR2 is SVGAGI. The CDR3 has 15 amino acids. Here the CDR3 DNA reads TGTGCCAGCACCCCGACAGGCTCCTATAATTCACCCCTCCACTTT. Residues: CASTPTGSYNSPLHF.

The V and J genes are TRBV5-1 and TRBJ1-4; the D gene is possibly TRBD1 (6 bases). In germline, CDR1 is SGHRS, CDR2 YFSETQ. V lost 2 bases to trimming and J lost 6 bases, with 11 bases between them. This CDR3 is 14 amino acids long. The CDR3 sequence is CASSLQGSDEKLFF. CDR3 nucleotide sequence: TGCGCCAGCAGCTTACAGGGTTCCGATGAAAAACTGTTTTTT.

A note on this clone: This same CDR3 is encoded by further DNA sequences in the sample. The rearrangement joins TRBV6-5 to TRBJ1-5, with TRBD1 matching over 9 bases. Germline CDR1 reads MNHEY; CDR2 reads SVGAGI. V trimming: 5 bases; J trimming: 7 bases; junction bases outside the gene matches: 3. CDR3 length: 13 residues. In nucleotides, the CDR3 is TGTGCCAGCAGTACAGGGGGCGGCCAGCCCCAGCATTTT. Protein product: CASSTGGGQPQHF.

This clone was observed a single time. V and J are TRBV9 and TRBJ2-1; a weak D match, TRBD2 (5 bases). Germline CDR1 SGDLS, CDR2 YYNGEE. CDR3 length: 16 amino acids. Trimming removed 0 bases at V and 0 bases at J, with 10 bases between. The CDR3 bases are TGTGCCAGCAGCGTAGGGACTTACGGCTCCTACAATGAGCAGTTCTTC. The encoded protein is CASSVGTYGSYNEQFF.

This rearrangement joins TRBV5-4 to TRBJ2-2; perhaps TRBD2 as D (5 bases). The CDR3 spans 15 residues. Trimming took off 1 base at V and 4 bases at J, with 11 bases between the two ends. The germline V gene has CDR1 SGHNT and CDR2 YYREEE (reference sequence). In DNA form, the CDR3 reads TGTGCCAGCAGCTTGAGAAAAGGAGGCACCGGGGAGCTGTTTTTT. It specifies CASSLRKGGTGELFF. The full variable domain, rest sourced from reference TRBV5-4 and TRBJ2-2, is ETGVTQSPTHLIKTRGQQVTLRCSSQSGHNTVSWYQQALGQGPQFIFQYYREEENGRGNFPPRFSGLQFPNYSSELNVNALELDDSALYLCASSLRKGGTGELFFGEGSRLTVL.

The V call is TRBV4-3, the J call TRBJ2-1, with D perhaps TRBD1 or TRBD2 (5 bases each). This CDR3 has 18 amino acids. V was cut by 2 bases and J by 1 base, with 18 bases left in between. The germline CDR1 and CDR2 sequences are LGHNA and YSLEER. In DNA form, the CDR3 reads TGCGCCAGCAGCCAAAATGCCCCTGGGGGAGCGTCCTACAATGAGCAGTTCTTC. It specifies CASSQNAPGGASYNEQFF.

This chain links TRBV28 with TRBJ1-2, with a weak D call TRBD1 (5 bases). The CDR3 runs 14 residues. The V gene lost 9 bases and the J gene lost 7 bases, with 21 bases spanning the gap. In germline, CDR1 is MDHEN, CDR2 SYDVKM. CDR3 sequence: CASNPGTVVFGYTF. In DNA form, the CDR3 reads TGTGCCAGTAATCCCGGGACGGTTGTTTTTGGCTACACCTTC.